The clone carrying this T cell receptor (beta chain) showed up just a few times. The sample comes from a study of T cells in Graves' hyperthyroidism and ophthalmopathy. Using RNA transcripts as the source, TCR beta CDR3 regions were amplified. HTBI primers drove first-round RT-PCR of the TCR CDR3. TCRdb reprocessed the multiplex PCR reads with MiXCR, giving one entry per CDR3 protein. This repertoire shows a few hundred thousand distinct CDR3 sequences, about 13% found once; its top ten account for approximately 35%. Germline V gene sequence: CDR1 SGHAT, CDR2 FQNNGV. The CDR3 is 16 amino acids. V dropped 0 bases and J dropped 4 bases, with 12 bases sitting between them. Enrolled ophthalmopathy patients presented with a Clinical Activity Score of at least 3, a NOSPECS grade of at least 4, and disease duration under 3 months. Uncontrolled infection, other autoimmune disease, pregnancy or lactation excluded patients.

Sequencing input: blood. This TCR was recovered from a woman aged 40 to 55 with Graves' ophthalmopathy. The chain links TRBV11-2 to TRBJ2-2; D uncertain. Here the CDR3 DNA reads TGTGCCAGCAGCTTAGATTGGAAGACGGCCACCGGGGAGCTGTTTTTT. This encodes CASSLDWKTATGELFF.